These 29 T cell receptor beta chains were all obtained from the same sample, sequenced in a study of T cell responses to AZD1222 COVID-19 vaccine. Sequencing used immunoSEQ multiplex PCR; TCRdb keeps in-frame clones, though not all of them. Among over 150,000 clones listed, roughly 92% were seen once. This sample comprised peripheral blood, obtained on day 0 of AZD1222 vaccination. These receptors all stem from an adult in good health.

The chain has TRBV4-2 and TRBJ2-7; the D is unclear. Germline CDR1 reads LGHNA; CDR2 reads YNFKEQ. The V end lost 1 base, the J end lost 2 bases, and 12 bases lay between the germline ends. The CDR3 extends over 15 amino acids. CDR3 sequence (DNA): TGTGCCAGCAGCCAAGGGTCCCGAAATGCCTACGAGCAGTACTTC. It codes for CASSQGSRNAYEQYF.

The CDR3 region is CASSFSWGAFF. DNA for the CDR3: TGTGCCAGCAGTTTCAGTTGGGGAGCTTTCTTT. The rearrangement joins TRBV12-3 or TRBV12-4 to TRBJ1-1; no clear D gene. V gave up 3 bases and J gave up 10 bases, with 9 bases separating them. The CDR3 totals 11 residues.

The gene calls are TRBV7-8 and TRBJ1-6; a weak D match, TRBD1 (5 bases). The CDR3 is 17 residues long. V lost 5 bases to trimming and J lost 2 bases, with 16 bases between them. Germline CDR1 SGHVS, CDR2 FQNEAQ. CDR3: CASSPWDRDTYNSPLHF. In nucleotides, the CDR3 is TGTGCCAGCAGCCCCTGGGACCGAGATACCTATAATTCACCCCTCCACTTT.

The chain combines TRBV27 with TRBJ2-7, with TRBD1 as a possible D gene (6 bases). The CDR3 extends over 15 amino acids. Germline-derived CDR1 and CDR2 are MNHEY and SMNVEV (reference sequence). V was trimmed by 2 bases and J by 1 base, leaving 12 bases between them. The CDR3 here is CASSLQGPSSYEQYF. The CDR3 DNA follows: TGTGCCAGCAGTTTACAGGGGCCCTCATCCTACGAGCAGTACTTC.

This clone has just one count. The CDR3 reads CASSSRTPTVQYF. CDR3 DNA: TGTGCCAGCAGTTCCCGGACCCCTACTGTGCAGTACTTC. This rearrangement joins TRBV6-5 to TRBJ2-7; D is unresolved. The V and J ends lost 4 bases and 9 bases respectively, with 16 bases between them. The CDR3 length is 13 residues. Germline CDR1 MNHEY, CDR2 SVGAGI.

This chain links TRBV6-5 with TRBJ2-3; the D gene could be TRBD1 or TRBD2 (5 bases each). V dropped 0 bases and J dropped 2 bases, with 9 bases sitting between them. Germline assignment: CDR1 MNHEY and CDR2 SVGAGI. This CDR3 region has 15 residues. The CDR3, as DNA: TGTGCCAGCAGTTACTCCGGGACCCACACAGATACGCAGTATTTT. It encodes CASSYSGTHTDTQYF.

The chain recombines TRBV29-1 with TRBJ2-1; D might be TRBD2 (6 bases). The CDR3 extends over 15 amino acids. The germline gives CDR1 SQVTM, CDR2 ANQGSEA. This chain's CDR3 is CSMRRGSGGLNEQFF. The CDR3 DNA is TGCAGTATGAGGAGGGGTAGCGGAGGGCTTAATGAGCAGTTCTTC.

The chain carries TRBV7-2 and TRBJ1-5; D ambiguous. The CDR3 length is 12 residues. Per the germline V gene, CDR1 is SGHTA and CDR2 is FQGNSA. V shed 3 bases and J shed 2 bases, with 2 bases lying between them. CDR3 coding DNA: TGTGCCAGCAGCTTTCGCAATCAGCCCCAGCATTTT. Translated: CASSFRNQPQHF.

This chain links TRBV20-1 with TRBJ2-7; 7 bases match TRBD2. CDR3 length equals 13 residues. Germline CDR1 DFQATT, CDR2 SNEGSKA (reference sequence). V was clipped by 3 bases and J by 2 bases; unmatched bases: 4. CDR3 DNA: TGCAGTGCTAGTAGCGGGTCCGCCTACGAGCAGTACTTC. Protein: CSASSGSAYEQYF.

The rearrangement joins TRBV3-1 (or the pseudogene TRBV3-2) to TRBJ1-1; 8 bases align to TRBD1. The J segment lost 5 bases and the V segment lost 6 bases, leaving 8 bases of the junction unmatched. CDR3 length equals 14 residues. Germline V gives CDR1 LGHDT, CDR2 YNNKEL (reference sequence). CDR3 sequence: CASRSLQGGTEAFF. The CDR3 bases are TGTGCCAGCAGGAGTTTACAGGGGGGGACTGAAGCTTTCTTT.

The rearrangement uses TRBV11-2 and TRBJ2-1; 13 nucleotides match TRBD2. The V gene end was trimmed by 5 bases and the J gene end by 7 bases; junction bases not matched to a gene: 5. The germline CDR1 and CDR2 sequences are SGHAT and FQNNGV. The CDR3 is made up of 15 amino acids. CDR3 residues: CASSRTSGSTNEQFF. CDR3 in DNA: TGTGCCAGCAGCCGGACTAGCGGGAGTACGAATGAGCAGTTCTTC. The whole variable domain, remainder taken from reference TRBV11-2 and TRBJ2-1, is EAGVAQSPRYKIIEKRQSVAFWCNPISGHATLYWYQQILGQGPKLLIQFQNNGVVDDSQLPKDRFSAERLKGVDSTLKIQPAKLEDSAVYLCASSRTSGSTNEQFFGPGTRLTVL.

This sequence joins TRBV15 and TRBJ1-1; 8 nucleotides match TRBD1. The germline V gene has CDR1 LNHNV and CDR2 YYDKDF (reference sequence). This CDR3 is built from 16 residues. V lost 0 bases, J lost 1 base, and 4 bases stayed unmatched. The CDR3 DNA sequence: TGTGCCACCAGCAGAGATCGAGGACAGGGGAACACTGAAGCTTTCTTT. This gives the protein CATSRDRGQGNTEAFF.

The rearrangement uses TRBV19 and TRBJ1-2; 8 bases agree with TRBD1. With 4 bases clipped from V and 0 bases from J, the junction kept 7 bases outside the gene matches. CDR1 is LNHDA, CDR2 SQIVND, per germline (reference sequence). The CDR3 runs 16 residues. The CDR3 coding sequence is TGTGCCAGTAGTACCTGGGGACAGGCACCTAACTATGGCTACACCTTC. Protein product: CASSTWGQAPNYGYTF.

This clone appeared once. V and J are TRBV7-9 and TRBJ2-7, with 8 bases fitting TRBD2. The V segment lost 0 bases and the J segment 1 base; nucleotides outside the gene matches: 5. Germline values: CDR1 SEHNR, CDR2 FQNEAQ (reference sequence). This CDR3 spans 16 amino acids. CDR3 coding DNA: TGTGCCAGCAGCTTAGCCCAGCGGGGGCGGTCCTACGAGCAGTACTTC. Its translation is CASSLAQRGRSYEQYF.

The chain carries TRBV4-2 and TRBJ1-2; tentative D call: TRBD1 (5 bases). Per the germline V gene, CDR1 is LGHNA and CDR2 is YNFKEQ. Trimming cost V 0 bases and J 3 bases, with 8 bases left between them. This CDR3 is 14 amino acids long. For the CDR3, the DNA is TGTGCCAGCAGCCAAGACAGGGCAGACTATGGCTACACCTTC. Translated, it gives CASSQDRADYGYTF.

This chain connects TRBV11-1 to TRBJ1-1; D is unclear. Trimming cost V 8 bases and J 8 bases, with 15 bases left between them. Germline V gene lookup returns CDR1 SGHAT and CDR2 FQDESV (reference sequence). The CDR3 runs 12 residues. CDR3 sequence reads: CASRKMVGEAFF. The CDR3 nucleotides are TGTGCCAGCCGCAAGATGGTGGGAGAAGCTTTCTTT.

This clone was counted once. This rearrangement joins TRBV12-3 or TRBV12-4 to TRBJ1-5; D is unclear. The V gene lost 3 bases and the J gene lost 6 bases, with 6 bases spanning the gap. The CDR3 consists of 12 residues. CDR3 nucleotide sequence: TGTGCCAGCAGTTTTGAACGTCAGCCCCAGCATTTT. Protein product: CASSFERQPQHF.

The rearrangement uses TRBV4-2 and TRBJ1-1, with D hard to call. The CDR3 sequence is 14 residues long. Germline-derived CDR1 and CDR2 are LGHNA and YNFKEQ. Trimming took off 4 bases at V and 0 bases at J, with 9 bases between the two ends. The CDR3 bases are TGTGCCAGCAGCCGTGAGGTCATGAACACTGAAGCTTTCTTT. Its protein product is CASSREVMNTEAFF.

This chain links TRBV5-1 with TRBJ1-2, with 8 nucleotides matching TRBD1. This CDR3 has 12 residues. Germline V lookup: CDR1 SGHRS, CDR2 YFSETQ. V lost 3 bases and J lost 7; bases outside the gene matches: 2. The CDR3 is CASSWGTGGYTF. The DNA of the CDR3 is TGCGCCAGCAGCTGGGGGACAGGTGGCTACACCTTC.

The DNA of the CDR3 is TGTGCCAGCAGTCGGTCAGGGCTTGAAGCTTTCTTT. As protein: CASSRSGLEAFF. J is TRBJ1-1 and V is TRBV7-4; D is perhaps TRBD1 (5 bases). Trimming took off 6 bases at V and 7 bases at J, with 12 bases between the two ends. CDR3 length: 12 amino acids. CDR1 is SGHVT and CDR2 is SQSDAQ in the germline V gene. Supplemented by reference TRBV7-4 and TRBJ1-1, the full variable domain reads GAGVSQSPRYKVAKRGRDVALRCDSISGHVTLYWYRQTLGQGSEVLTYSQSDAQRDKSGRPSGRFSAERPERSVSTLKIQRTEQGDSAVYLCASSRSGLEAFFGQGTRLTVV.

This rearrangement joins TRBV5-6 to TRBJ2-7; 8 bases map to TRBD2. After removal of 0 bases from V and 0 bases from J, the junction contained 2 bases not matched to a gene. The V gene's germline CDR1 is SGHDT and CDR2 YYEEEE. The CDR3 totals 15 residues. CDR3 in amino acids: CASSLGTSSSYEQYF. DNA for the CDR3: TGTGCCAGCAGCTTGGGGACTAGCTCCTCCTACGAGCAGTACTTC. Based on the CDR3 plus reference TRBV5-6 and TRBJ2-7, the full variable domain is DAGVTQSPTHLIKTRGQQVTLRCSPKSGHDTVSWYQQALGQGPQFIFQYYEEEERQRGNFPDRFSGHQFPNYSSELNVNALLLGDSALYLCASSLGTSSSYEQYFGPGTRLTVT.

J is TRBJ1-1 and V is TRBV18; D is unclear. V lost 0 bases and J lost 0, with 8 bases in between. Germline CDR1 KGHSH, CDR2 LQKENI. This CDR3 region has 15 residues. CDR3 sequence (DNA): TGTGCCAGCTCACCACCACGAAACATGAACACTGAAGCTTTCTTT. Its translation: CASSPPRNMNTEAFF.

The CDR3 loop is CSAARGNEQFF. The CDR3 bases are TGCAGTGCTGCCCGGGGAAATGAGCAGTTCTTC. The rearrangement links TRBV20-1 to TRBJ2-1, with a weak D call TRBD2 (5 bases). CDR1 is DFQATT, CDR2 SNEGSKA, per germline (reference sequence). This CDR3 is 11 amino acids long. V dropped 5 bases and J dropped 7 bases, with 9 bases sitting between them.

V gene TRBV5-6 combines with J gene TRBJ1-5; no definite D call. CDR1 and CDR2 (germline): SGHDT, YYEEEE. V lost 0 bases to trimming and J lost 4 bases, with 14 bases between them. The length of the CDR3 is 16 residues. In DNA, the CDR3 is TGTGCCAGCAGCTTGGATGTGGGAGGTGGGAATCAGCCCCAGCATTTT. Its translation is CASSLDVGGGNQPQHF.

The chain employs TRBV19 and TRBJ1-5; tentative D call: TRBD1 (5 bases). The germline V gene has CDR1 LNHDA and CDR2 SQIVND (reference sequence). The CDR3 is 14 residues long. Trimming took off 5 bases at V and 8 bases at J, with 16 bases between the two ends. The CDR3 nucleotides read TGTGCCAGTAGTCTTCGGAGGGGAAACGAGCCCCAGCATTTT. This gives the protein CASSLRRGNEPQHF.

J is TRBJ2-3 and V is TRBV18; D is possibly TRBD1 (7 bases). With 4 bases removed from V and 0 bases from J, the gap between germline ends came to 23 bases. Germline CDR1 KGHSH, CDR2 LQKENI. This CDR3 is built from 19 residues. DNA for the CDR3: TGTGCCAGCTCACGCCCCCGACAGGGAGGTGTTTTTAGCACAGATACGCAGTATTTT. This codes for CASSRPRQGGVFSTDTQYF.

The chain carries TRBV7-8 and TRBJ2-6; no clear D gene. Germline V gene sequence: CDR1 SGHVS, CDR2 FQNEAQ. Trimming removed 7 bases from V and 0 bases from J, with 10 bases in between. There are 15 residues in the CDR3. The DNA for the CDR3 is TGTGCCAGCACCCCGCACACCTCTGGGGCCAACGTCCTGACTTTC. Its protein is CASTPHTSGANVLTF.

CDR3 DNA sequence: TGTGCCAGCAGTGAAGGTCGGAAATCTAACTATGGCTACACCTTC. Translated: CASSEGRKSNYGYTF. The chain carries TRBV2 and TRBJ1-2; D remains unclear. From germline, CDR1 is SNHLY and CDR2 FYNNEI. The CDR3 spans 15 residues. V lost 1 base and J lost 0, with 9 bases in between.

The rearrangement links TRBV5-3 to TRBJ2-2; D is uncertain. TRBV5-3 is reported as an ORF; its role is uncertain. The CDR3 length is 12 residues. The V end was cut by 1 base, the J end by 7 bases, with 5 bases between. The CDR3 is CARSLRGGELFF. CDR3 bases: TGTGCCAGAAGCTTGAGAGGCGGGGAGCTGTTTTTT.